These T cell receptor beta chains were read from a single sample in a study of blood T cell repertoires in COVID-19. Only in-frame clones appear in the TCRdb table, and some are missing; sequencing was by immunoSEQ multiplex PCR. Among approximately 210,000 clones listed, roughly 86% were seen once. Sequenced: peripheral blood. The receptor set was obtained from a middle-aged woman with acute or convalescent COVID-19. Each CDR3 is given with its conserved first and last residue. A D gene is named only where the DNA matches it firmly. Clone size is given for some rows only: seen once, a few or many times, or a class if the clone is expanded.

V	size	J	D	DNA	CDR3
TRBV12-3/TRBV12-4	-	TRBJ2-2	-	TGTGCCAGCAGCTCATTAGCCGGGGAGCTGTTTTTT	CASSSLAGELFF
TRBV5-8	-	TRBJ2-1	TRBD2	TGTGCCAGCAGTTTTAAGACTAGCGGGGGGTACAATGAGCAGTTCTTC	CASSFKTSGGYNEQFF
TRBV6-5	-	TRBJ2-7	TRBD1	TGTGCCAGCAGGCACGCAGGGGGTGGAAACGAGCAGTACTTC	CASRHAGGGNEQYF
TRBV5-1	once	TRBJ2-3	-	TGCGCCAGCAGCTTGCTAGGGGTAGGGGATACGCAGTATTTT	CASSLLGVGDTQYF
TRBV19	-	TRBJ2-2	TRBD2	TGTGCCAGTAGTGCCAGGACTAGCGGTGAGCTGTTTTTT	CASSARTSGELFF
TRBV5-1	few	TRBJ1-2	TRBD1	TGCGCCAGCAGCTTGGGGGGGACAGGTGATGGCTACACCTTC	CASSLGGTGDGYTF
TRBV3-1/TRBV3-2	-	TRBJ1-3	-	TGTGCCAGCAGCCATAGGAGGACGAGGTTAGCTGGGAACTCTGGAAACACCATATATTTT	CASSHRRTRLAGNSGNTIYF
TRBV6-1	-	TRBJ1-2	TRBD1	TGTGCCAGCAGTGAATCCGGGACAGCTACTAACTATGGCTACACCTTC	CASSESGTATNYGYTF
TRBV4-1	-	TRBJ1-2	TRBD1	TGCGCCAGCAGCCCAGGGGGCTTATATGGCTACACCTTC	CASSPGGLYGYTF
TRBV6-4	-	TRBJ2-3	-	TGTGCCAGCAGTGACCCGTCGGAGGGCACAGATACGCAGTATTTT	CASSDPSEGTDTQYF
TRBV27	-	TRBJ2-7	TRBD1	TGTGCCAGCAGTTGGGTCCCTTTCTCAGGGGGCTACTCCTACGAGCAGTACTTC	CASSWVPFSGGYSYEQYF
TRBV2	few	TRBJ2-7	TRBD1	TGTGCCAGCAGCCAGACAGGGTCTAGCTCCTACGAGCAGTACTTC	CASSQTGSSSYEQYF
TRBV10-3	-	TRBJ2-5	-	TGTGCCATCAGTGAGTCCAGGACCGGAGGAGAGACCCAGTACTTC	CAISESRTGGETQYF